This T cell receptor beta chain was sequenced for a study of T cell repertoires in aging, cancer and after chemotherapy. Study as a whole: Donor ages fell into six groups from 30 or younger up to 70 or older.

Multiplex touch-down PCR with TRB-A/B primers amplified rearranged V-D-J TRB sequences. TCRdb redid the calling of the multiplex PCR reads with MiXCR, one entry per CDR3 protein. The sample shows approximately 2,300 distinct CDR3 sequences, about 33% of them seen only once. General observations from the study: In each cancer cohort, median generation probability increased across chemotherapy, suggesting thymic output rebounded.

The V end lost 6 bases, the J end lost 5 bases, and 15 bases lay between the germline ends. The germline V gene has CDR1 MDHEN and CDR2 SYDVKM. This CDR3 is built from 14 residues. Amplification of TCR beta used genomic DNA extracted from peripheral blood. This clonotype was counted between two and nine times. The antigen is unknown. Sequencing was done on a sample of blood. The chain uses TRBV28 and TRBJ2-3; TRBD2 might be the D (6 bases). This receptor was identified in a human donor with a solid tumor. The CDR3, as DNA: TGTGCCAGCAGCCCGAACGGGGAGGTAGATACGCAGTATTTT. Translating it yields CASSPNGEVDTQYF.